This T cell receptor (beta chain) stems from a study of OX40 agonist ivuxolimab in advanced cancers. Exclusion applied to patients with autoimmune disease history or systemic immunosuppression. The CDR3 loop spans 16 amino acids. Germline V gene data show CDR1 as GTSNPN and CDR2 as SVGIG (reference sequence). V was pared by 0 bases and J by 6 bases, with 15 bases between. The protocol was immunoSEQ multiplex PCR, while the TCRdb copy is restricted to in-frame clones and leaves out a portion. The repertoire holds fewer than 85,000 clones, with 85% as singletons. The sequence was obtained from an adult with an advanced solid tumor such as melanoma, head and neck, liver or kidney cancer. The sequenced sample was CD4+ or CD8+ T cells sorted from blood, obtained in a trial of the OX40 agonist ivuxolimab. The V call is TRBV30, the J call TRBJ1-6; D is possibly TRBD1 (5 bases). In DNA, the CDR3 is TGTGCCTGGAGTGTGGGACGGACCTTCCTTAATTCACCCCTCCACTTT. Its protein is CAWSVGRTFLNSPLHF.